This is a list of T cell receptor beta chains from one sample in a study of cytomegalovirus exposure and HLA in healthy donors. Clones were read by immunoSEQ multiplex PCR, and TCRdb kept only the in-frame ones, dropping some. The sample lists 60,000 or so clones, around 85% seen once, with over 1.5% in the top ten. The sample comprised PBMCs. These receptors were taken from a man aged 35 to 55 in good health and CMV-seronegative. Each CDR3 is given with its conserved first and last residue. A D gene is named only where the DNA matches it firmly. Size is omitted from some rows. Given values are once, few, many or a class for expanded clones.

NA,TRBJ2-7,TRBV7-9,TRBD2,CASSPGGGYEQYF,TGTGCCAGCAGCCCCGGGGGGGGGTACGAGCAGTACTTC
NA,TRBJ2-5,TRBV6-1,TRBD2,CASSESGGQETQYF,TGTGCCAGCAGTGAATCGGGGGGACAAGAGACCCAGTACTTC
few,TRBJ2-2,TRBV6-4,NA,CASSAKEAGELFF,TGTGCCAGCAGCGCCAAGGAGGCCGGGGAGCTGTTTTTT
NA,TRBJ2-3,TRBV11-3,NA,CATQQGRGTDTQYF,TGTGCCACCCAACAGGGTCGGGGCACAGATACGCAGTATTTT
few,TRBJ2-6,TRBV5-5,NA,CASSSGTGANVLTF,TGTGCCAGCAGCTCAGGGACTGGGGCCAACGTCCTGACTTTC
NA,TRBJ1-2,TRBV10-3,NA,CAINPGRGAYGYTF,TGTGCCATCAACCCAGGGCGGGGGGCGTATGGCTACACCTTC
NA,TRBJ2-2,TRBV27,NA,CASSLLAGSGELFF,TGTGCCAGCAGTTTGCTCGCAGGGTCCGGGGAGCTGTTTTTT
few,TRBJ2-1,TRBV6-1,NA,CASSEYGGLSSYNEQFF,TGTGCCAGCAGTGAATATGGGGGCTTAAGCTCCTACAATGAGCAGTTCTTC
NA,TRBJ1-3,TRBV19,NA,CASSASGRRGLNTIYF,TGTGCCAGTAGTGCCTCGGGCCGAAGGGGGTTAAACACCATATATTTT
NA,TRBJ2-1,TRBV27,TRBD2,CASSLASGVQSSYNEQFF,TGTGCCAGCAGTTTAGCTAGCGGGGTTCAAAGCTCCTACAATGAGCAGTTCTTC
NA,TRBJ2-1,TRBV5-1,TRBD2,CASSLVTSGAGEQFF,TGCGCCAGCAGCTTGGTTACCAGCGGGGCCGGTGAGCAGTTCTTC
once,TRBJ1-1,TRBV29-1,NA,CSVESSGRAFF,TGCAGCGTTGAATCTTCAGGGAGGGCTTTCTTT
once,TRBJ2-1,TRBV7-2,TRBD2,CASSLSGGAGNEQFF,TGTGCCAGCAGCTTAAGCGGGGGTGCGGGCAATGAGCAGTTCTTC
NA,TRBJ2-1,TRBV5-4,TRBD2,CASSLGLAGQYNEQFF,TGTGCCAGCAGCTTGGGGCTAGCGGGGCAATACAATGAGCAGTTCTTC
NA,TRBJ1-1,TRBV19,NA,CASSIVPPAGTEAFF,TGTGCCAGTAGTATAGTTCCCCCTGCGGGCACTGAAGCTTTCTTT
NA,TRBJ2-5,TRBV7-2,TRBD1,CASSPTGTGEETQYF,TGTGCCAGCAGCCCGACCGGGACAGGGGAGGAGACCCAGTACTTC
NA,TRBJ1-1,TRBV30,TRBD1,CAWSGQGRTEAFF,TGTGCCTGGAGCGGACAGGGGCGGACTGAAGCTTTCTTT
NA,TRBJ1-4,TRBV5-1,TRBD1,CASSSQTGSNEKLFF,TGCGCCAGCAGCTCCCAGACAGGGAGTAATGAAAAACTGTTTTTT
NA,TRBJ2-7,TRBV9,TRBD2,CASSVGASGGYEQYF,TGTGCCAGCAGCGTAGGGGCTAGCGGGGGCTACGAGCAGTACTTC
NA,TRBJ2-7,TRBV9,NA,CASSVGTLSSYEQYF,TGTGCCAGCAGCGTAGGAACCCTTAGCTCCTACGAGCAGTACTTC
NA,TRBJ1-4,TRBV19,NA,CASSTTAATNEKLFF,TGTGCCAGTAGTACCACAGCTGCAACTAATGAAAAACTGTTTTTT
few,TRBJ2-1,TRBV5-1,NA,CASSLGRQLEQFF,TGCGCCAGCAGCTTGGGGAGGCAGCTTGAGCAGTTCTTC
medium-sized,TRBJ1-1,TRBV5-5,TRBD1,CASSSRTGGVEAFF,TGTGCCAGCAGCTCAAGGACAGGGGGCGTTGAAGCTTTCTTT
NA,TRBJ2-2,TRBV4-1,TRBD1,CASSQESGRGLPGELFF,TGCGCCAGCAGCCAAGAATCGGGTAGGGGGCTCCCCGGGGAGCTGTTTTTT
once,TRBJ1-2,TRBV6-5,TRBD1,CASSSQGAGVPGYTF,TGTGCCAGCAGTTCCCAGGGGGCCGGGGTGCCTGGCTACACCTTC
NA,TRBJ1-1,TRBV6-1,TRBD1,CATPGQSNTEAFF,TGTGCCACCCCGGGACAGTCGAACACTGAAGCTTTCTTT
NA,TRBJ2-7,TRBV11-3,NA,CASSPRPSASYEQYF,TGTGCCAGCAGCCCCAGGCCTAGCGCCTCCTACGAGCAGTACTTC
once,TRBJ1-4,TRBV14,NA,CASSQTTGMYEKLFF,TGTGCCAGCAGCCAAACAACAGGGATGTATGAAAAACTGTTTTTT
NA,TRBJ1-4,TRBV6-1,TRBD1,CAVAGGAGEKLFF,TGTGCCGTCGCAGGGGGCGCTGGGGAAAAACTGTTTTTT
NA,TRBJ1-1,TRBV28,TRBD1,CASSFADRGRRNTEAFF,TGCGCCAGCAGTTTCGCGGACAGGGGGCGGCGAAACACTGAAGCTTTCTTT
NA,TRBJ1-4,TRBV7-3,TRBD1,CASSIQLTGTGNEKLFF,TGTGCCAGCAGCATACAACTGACCGGGACAGGGAATGAAAAACTGTTTTTT
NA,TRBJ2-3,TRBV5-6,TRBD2,CASSLGSGGTLDTQYF,TGTGCCAGCAGCTTGGGAAGCGGGGGTACCTTGGATACGCAGTATTTT
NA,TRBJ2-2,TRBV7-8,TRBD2,CASSFGPGLAGDTGELFF,TGTGCCAGCAGCTTCGGTCCGGGACTAGCGGGCGACACCGGGGAGCTGTTTTTT
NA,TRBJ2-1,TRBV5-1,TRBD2,CASSSLAVNYNEQFF,TGCGCCAGCAGCTCCCTAGCGGTAAACTACAATGAGCAGTTCTTC
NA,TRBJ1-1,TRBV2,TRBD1,CASSPGNRGLGAFF,TGTGCCAGCAGCCCCGGCAACAGGGGGCTTGGAGCTTTCTTT
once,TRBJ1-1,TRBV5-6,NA,CASTTLGVSDTEAFF,TGTGCCAGCACTACTCTCGGGGTTTCGGACACTGAAGCTTTCTTT
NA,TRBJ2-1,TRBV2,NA,CASRMRGGLVEQFF,TGTGCCAGCAGGATGAGGGGGGGCTTGGTTGAGCAGTTCTTC
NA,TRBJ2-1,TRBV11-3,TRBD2,CASSLDISGAYNEQFF,TGTGCCAGCAGCTTAGATATCAGCGGGGCATACAATGAGCAGTTCTTC
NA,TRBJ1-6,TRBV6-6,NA,CASEQGRSPLHF,TGTGCCAGCGAGCAGGGGAGATCACCCCTCCACTTT
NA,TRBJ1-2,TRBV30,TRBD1,CAWSQGQGNSYTF,TGTGCCTGGAGTCAGGGACAGGGGAACAGCTACACCTTC
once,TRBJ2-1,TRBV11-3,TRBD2,CASSAYGGALNEQFF,TGTGCCAGCAGTGCTTACGGGGGGGCCCTCAATGAGCAGTTCTTC